This paragraph covers one TCR beta chain sequence. The antigen is undetermined. Primed by a sample-barcoded 5' primer and a J-beta primer mix, a second PCR proceeded for 7 to 11 cycles. MiXCR, applied by TCRdb to the 5' RACE reads, yields one record per CDR3 protein. The repertoire holds 850,000 to 1,100,000 distinct CDR3 sequences, with 35% to 40% as singletons. This record comes from a study of blood T cells in healthy people across ages. Trimming shortened V by 3 bases and J by 6 bases, and 17 bases separated the two germline ends. Germline V gives CDR1 DFQATT, CDR2 SNEGSKA (reference sequence). The CDR3 runs 14 residues. Study-wide points: Estimated diversity that came from one million T cells was considered an underestimate. Naive CD4+ cell counts and diversity both ran higher in long-lived than in aged donors.

Staff drew around 10 milliliters of peripheral blood from each donor. Specimen: blood. V and J are TRBV20-1 and TRBJ1-1; D might be TRBD1 (5 bases). This sequence was found in a man younger than 30 in good health. CDR3 coding DNA: TGCAGTGCTAGTAGGACAATCAAGGTCCCTGAAGCTTTCTTT. This codes for CSASRTIKVPEAFF.